This paragraph covers one T cell receptor beta chain sequence. The specificity of this receptor is unknown. Nothing much larger sits one base from this clone, and base qualities are not available. One collaborating source in Seattle enrolled patients while the patients were actively infected and followed the patients over time throughout the course of disease. Each collaborating institution followed its own protocols to collect whole blood in K2EDTA tubes. Collaborator samples were shipped for TCRbeta analysis as frozen whole blood, isolated PBMCs, or DNA extracted from either sample type. The CDR3 runs 15 amino acids, cysteine and phenylalanine included. Only the CDR3 DNA is retained, 45 bases long and in frame from the first base. Cut back by 4 bases and 8 bases, the V and J ends lie 15 bases apart. CDR1 and CDR2, per the germline V gene (reference sequence), are SEHNR and FQNEAQ. This entry comes from a study of blood T cell repertoires in COVID-19 (dated by TCRdb to about 2020). Background for the entire study: Samples covering the acute and convalescent phases of COVID-19 were provided by collaborators in the United States, Italy and Spain. Subjects who had been exposed to COVID-19, were actively infected with it, or had recovered from it provided the deeply sampled blood TCRbeta repertoires that made up the dataset. A de-identified subject ID, COVID-19 status, age in years and sex were almost always included in the sample metadata. The samples were drawn from two sources: the first 160 participants of the ongoing ImmuneRACE study, and 1,200 or so subjects contributed by 6 global collaborators. Where available, HLA class I and class II types were taken from metadata supplied by the sample provider and were not determined by assay-based typing. The repertoires were released in a freely available public database meant as a resource for research on the immune response to SARS-CoV-2. The material from the prospective study consisted of cDNA or gDNA derived from T cells, B-cell-depleted T cells, or PBMCs.

TCRbeta CDR3 regions were amplified from genomic DNA using the immunoSEQ Assay, a bias-controlled multiplex PCR. In the authors' own workflow: The number of nucleated cells in each sample was estimated from the amplification of reference gene primers within the assay. To quantify the absolute abundance of each unique TCRbeta CDR3 rearrangement, sequence reads were collapsed and filtered. Productive Simpson clonality was computed per sample as the square root of Simpson's diversity index over productive rearrangements. The table was pulled from immuneACCESS by TCRdb, which kept in-frame rearrangements only. Such tables lose some clones; where checked, under half of the loss comes from unresolved V genes, and the rest has no known cause. The D gene and trimming were derived from the DNA, and the V and J assignments and clone size from that table. For this sample there are 250,000 to 300,000 clones; around nine tenths appear just once. Of the sample, 10% falls within the top ten clones.

Study-wide conclusions, independent of this receptor: The amount of clinical and demographic metadata varied by source and participant and was provided uncurated.

Material for sequencing was peripheral blood. The V gene is TRBV7-9 and the J gene is TRBJ1-6; TRBD1 could be the D gene, as 6 bases match. This receptor was obtained from an older woman with COVID-19, enrolled during active disease. The DNA sequence reads TGTGCCAGCAGCTCCTTCGAGACAGGAGATTCACCCCTCCACTTT. Its translation reads: CASSSFETGDSPLHF.